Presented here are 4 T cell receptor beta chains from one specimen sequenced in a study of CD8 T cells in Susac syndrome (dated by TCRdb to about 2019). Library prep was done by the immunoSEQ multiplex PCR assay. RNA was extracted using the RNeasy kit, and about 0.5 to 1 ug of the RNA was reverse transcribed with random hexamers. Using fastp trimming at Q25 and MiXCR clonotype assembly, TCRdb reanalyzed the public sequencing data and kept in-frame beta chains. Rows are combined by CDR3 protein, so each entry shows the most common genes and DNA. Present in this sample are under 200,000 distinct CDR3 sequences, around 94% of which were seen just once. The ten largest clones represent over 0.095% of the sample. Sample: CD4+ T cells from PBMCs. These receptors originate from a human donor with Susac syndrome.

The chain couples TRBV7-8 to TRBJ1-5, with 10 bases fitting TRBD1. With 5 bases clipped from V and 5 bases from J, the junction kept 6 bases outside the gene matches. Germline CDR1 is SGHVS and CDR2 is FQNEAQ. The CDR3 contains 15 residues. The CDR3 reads CASSLGQGSYQPQHF. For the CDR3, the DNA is TGTGCCAGCAGCCTGGGACAGGGGAGTTATCAGCCCCAGCATTTT.

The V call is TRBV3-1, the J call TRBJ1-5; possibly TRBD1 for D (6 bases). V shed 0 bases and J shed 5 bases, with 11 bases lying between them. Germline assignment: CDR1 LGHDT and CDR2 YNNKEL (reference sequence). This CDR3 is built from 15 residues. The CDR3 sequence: CASSQDTGPDQPQHF. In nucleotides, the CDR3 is TGTGCCAGCAGCCAAGATACAGGGCCGGATCAGCCCCAGCATTTT.

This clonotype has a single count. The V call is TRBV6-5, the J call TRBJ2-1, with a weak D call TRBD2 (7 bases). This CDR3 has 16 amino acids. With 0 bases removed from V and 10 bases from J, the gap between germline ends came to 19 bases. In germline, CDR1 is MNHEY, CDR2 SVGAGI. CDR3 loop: CASSYSGGGDPFEQFF. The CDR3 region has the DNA TGTGCCAGCAGTTACTCTGGAGGGGGGGATCCATTCGAGCAGTTCTTC.

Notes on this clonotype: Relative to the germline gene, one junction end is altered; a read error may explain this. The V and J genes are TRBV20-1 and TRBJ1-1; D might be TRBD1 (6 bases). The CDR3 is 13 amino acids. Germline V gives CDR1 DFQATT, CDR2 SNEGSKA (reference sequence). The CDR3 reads CSAREPDRRGAFF. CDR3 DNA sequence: TGCAGTGCGAGAGAACCCGACAGGAGGGGAGCTTTCTTT.